These 22 T cell receptor beta chains were sequenced from one sample in a study of T cells in Graves' hyperthyroidism and ophthalmopathy. Researchers took RNA transcripts and amplified the TCR beta CDR3 regions from them. First-round RT-PCR of the TCR CDR3 relied on the HTBI primer set. Using its own MiXCR run on the multiplex PCR reads, TCRdb lists one record per CDR3 protein. This table holds more than 45,000 distinct CDR3 sequences, 49% found once. What was sequenced was blood. The source of these receptors is a woman in her 30s with Graves' ophthalmopathy.

This clonotype is labeled as medium-sized (0.01 to 0.1%). Here the CDR3 DNA reads TGTGCCATCAGTGAGATGGGCAGGGGGGGCTCCTACGAGCAGTACTTC. It codes for CAISEMGRGGSYEQYF. This chain links TRBV10-3 with TRBJ2-7; perhaps D is TRBD1 or TRBD2 (7 bases each). This CDR3 has 16 amino acids. Germline V gene data show CDR1 as ENHRY and CDR2 as SYGVKD. Trimming took 2 bases from V and 0 from J, leaving 14 bases between them.

This clonotype was observed at least ten times. This chain joins TRBV10-3 and TRBJ1-5; D gene ambiguous. Germline V lookup: CDR1 ENHRY, CDR2 SYGVKD. This CDR3 has 14 amino acids. Trimming left V 2 bases short and J 2 bases short, with 7 bases between. The CDR3 DNA reads as TGTGCCATCAGTGAGGCCGGGGGCAATCAGCCCCAGCATTTT. Amino acids: CAISEAGGNQPQHF.

V is TRBV29-1 and J is TRBJ2-2; 8 bases agree with TRBD1. Germline V gene sequence: CDR1 SQVTM, CDR2 ANQGSEA. Trimming removed 5 bases from V and 1 base from J; junction bases left unmatched: 3. The CDR3 totals 14 residues. CDR3 amino acids: CSVMTGVNTGELFF. CDR3 bases: TGCAGCGTTATGACAGGGGTGAACACCGGGGAGCTGTTTTTT.

The chain recombines TRBV7-8 with TRBJ1-5; D is ambiguous. Looked up from germline, CDR1 is SGHVS and CDR2 is FQNEAQ. The CDR3 has 19 residues. The V end lost 3 bases, the J end lost 4 bases, and 25 bases lay between the germline ends. The CDR3 here is CASSLRALAGGPRNQPQHF. The DNA of the CDR3 is TGTGCCAGCAGCTTGCGTGCGCTAGCGGGAGGGCCCCGAAATCAGCCCCAGCATTTT.

This clonotype came up many times. The gene calls are TRBV5-4 and TRBJ2-2; 12 bases line up with TRBD2. The germline V gene encodes CDR1 SGHNT and CDR2 YYREEE (reference sequence). The V and J ends lost 0 bases and 5 bases, in that order; junction bases with no gene match: 5. The CDR3 is 17 amino acids. The CDR3 DNA reads TGTGCCAGCAGCTTGGAACTAGCGGGAGGTCGGACCGGGGAGCTGTTTTTT. As protein: CASSLELAGGRTGELFF.

The table lists this clonotype with a count of one. This may be a read error: a much more frequent sequence differs by one nucleotide. The chain recombines TRBV27 with TRBJ1-2; D gene ambiguous. Germline V gene lookup returns CDR1 MNHEY and CDR2 SMNVEV (reference sequence). The CDR3 loop spans 13 amino acids. The CDR3 sequence is CAGSLRTADVLTF. The CDR3 coding sequence is TGTGCCGGCAGTTTACGGACGGCCGATGTGCTCACCTTC.

A single count supports this clonotype. Because the CDR3 is missing its conserved closing phenylalanine or tryptophan, this is likely a read error. The DNA is omitted, as the CDR3 cannot be located on it reliably, and the CDR3 follows TCRdb's listing. The CDR3 loop is CASSQGAAGSQSC. The chain joins TRBV14 to TRBJ2-7; the table assigns TRBD2, which was not confirmed against the DNA. Germline CDR1 and CDR2: SGHDN and FVKESK. Counting both end residues, the CDR3 totals 13 amino acids.

This clonotype occurred many times. Germline is not matched at one junction end, which may reflect a read error. The genes are TRBV11-2 and TRBJ2-7, with 7 bases aligning to TRBD1. The CDR3 is 21 residues long. Germline CDR1 SGHAT, CDR2 FQNNGV. Written as DNA, the CDR3 is TGTGCCAGCAGGTTAGGAAGGGGGCAGGGGGTCCGCCGAGAACTCTCCTACGAGCAGTACTTC. This codes for CASRLGRGQGVRRELSYEQYF.

This clonotype was observed at least ten times. The rearrangement uses TRBV6-5 and TRBJ1-3; no firm D call. V lost 0 bases and J 0 bases, leaving 12 bases between the germline ends. The CDR3 spans 17 residues. The germline CDR1 and CDR2 sequences are MNHEY and SVGAGI. The CDR3 DNA is TGTGCCAGCAGTTACTCGAGTCGGTTTAGCTCTGGAAACACCATATATTTT. This translates into CASSYSSRFSSGNTIYF.

On this clonotype: A read error is likely, as this CDR3 ends without the conserved phenylalanine or tryptophan. The DNA is left out, because the CDR3 cannot be placed on it with certainty; the CDR3 is given as TCRdb lists it. The chain couples TRBV5-6 to TRBJ2-1; the table calls TRBD1, which could not be checked here. Ends included, the CDR3 has 8 residues. Germline V gene data show CDR1 as SGHDT and CDR2 as YYEEEE. CDR3 sequence: CASSLGDV.

Concerning this clonotype: A much larger clone lies a single base off, so this may be a read error. The V gene is TRBV27, the J gene TRBJ2-5; D unclear. CDR1 is MNHEY, CDR2 SMNVEV, per germline (reference sequence). CDR3 length: 14 residues. The DNA of the CDR3 is TGTGCCAACAGTCCTCTTGAGTCGCGACAGACCCAGTACTTC. Protein: CANSPLESRQTQYF.

This sequence joins TRBV28 and TRBJ2-3, with 8 bases identical to TRBD1. This CDR3 spans 15 amino acids. CDR1 and CDR2 (germline): MDHEN, SYDVKM. J was trimmed by 2 bases and V by 4 bases; bases with no gene match: 5. CDR3 region: CASSSTRGPTDTQYF. The CDR3 DNA follows: TGTGCCAGCAGTTCCACCAGGGGGCCCACAGATACGCAGTATTTT.

This clonotype was picked up many times. The J gene is TRBJ2-7, the V gene TRBV6-5; 8 bases map to TRBD2. Germline values: CDR1 MNHEY, CDR2 SVGAGI. The CDR3 loop spans 15 amino acids. With V trimmed by 8 bases and J by 1 base, 10 bases remained unmatched. CDR3 amino acids: CASGYSLAGSYEQYF. CDR3 coding DNA: TGTGCCAGCGGGTACTCCTTAGCGGGGTCCTACGAGCAGTACTTC.

This clonotype was recorded many times. The genes are TRBV11-3 and TRBJ2-3; D may correspond to TRBD1 or TRBD2 (6 bases each). CDR3 length equals 13 residues. V was pared by 5 bases and J by 9 bases, with 15 bases between. The germline gives CDR1 SGHNT, CDR2 YENEEA. The CDR3 DNA follows: TGTGCCAGCAGCCAGGAGGGGGGCGGGACGCAGTATTTT. It specifies CASSQEGGGTQYF.

V and J are TRBV19 and TRBJ1-2; D possibly corresponds to TRBD1 (6 bases). The germline CDR1 and CDR2 sequences are LNHDA and SQIVND (reference sequence). Trimming pared 5 bases from V and 10 bases from J, leaving 14 bases between. The CDR3 is made up of 12 amino acids. The CDR3 loop is CASSQGTSAYTF. CDR3 DNA: TGTGCCAGTAGTCAGGGGACTAGCGCCTACACCTTC.

This clonotype was detected ten times or more. This clone may be a read error of a much larger clone one base away. The V gene is TRBV7-3, the J gene TRBJ2-7; TRBD2 agrees at 10 bases. The CDR3 spans 14 residues. Germline values: CDR1 SGHTA, CDR2 FQGTGA. V was clipped by 1 base and J by 7 bases; unmatched bases: 4. The CDR3 sequence is CASSLIVSGREQYF. CDR3 DNA: TGTGCCAGCAGCTTAATTGTTAGCGGGAGGGAGCAGTACTTC.

In the case of this clonotype: One end of the junction fails to match germline, which may point to a read error. The CDR3 here is CASSFRRASTDTQYF. The CDR3 nucleotides read TGTGCCAGCAGTTTTCGGCGGGCTAGCACGGATACGCAGTATTTT. The chain links TRBV28 to TRBJ2-3; a possible D gene is TRBD2 (5 bases). This CDR3 region has 15 residues. Germline V gives CDR1 MDHEN, CDR2 SYDVKM.

This sequence joins TRBV10-3 and TRBJ2-3; 7 nucleotides line up with TRBD1. The germline gives CDR1 ENHRY, CDR2 SYGVKD. The V gene end was trimmed by 2 bases and the J gene end by 4 bases; junction bases not matched to a gene: 3. This CDR3 spans 14 amino acids. The CDR3 sequence: CAISERQGADTQYF. Here the CDR3 DNA reads TGTGCCATCAGTGAGCGACAGGGTGCAGATACGCAGTATTTT.

V usage is TRBV10-2 and J usage is TRBJ2-5; D is possibly TRBD1 or TRBD2 (6 bases each). The V end lost 3 bases, the J end lost 5 bases, and 13 bases lay between the germline ends. In germline, CDR1 is WSHSY, CDR2 SAAADI. This CDR3 comprises 14 residues. This chain's CDR3 is CASSDWRGDETQYF. The CDR3 DNA sequence: TGCGCCAGCAGTGATTGGAGGGGGGACGAGACCCAGTACTTC.

This clonotype was recorded at least ten times. This chain uses TRBV6-5 with TRBJ1-3; the D gene is possibly TRBD1 (5 bases). Germline assignment: CDR1 MNHEY and CDR2 SVGAGI. This CDR3 has 15 residues. V lost 0 bases and J 9 bases, leaving 15 bases between the germline ends. For the CDR3, the DNA is TGTGCCAGCAGTTACTCGGGACCCCGGGAGGGCACCATATATTTT. Its translation is CASSYSGPREGTIYF.

For this clonotype: At one end the junction does not follow the germline gene, possibly because of a read error. V is TRBV7-9 and J is TRBJ2-7; possibly TRBD1 or TRBD2 for D (6 bases each). There are 11 residues in the CDR3. Germline V lookup: CDR1 SEHNR, CDR2 FQNEAQ (reference sequence). CDR3 coding DNA: TGTGCCAGCAGCTTTGGGGGGCTGGCCACCTTC. Translating gives CASSFGGLATF.

This clonotype was counted at least ten times. The chain joins TRBV28 to TRBJ2-7; D unresolved. V was trimmed by 3 bases and J by 3 bases, leaving 12 bases between them. This CDR3 has 14 amino acids. Germline CDR1 MDHEN, CDR2 SYDVKM. The CDR3 region is CASSFHDNVYEQYF. In nucleotides, the CDR3 is TGTGCCAGCAGTTTCCACGACAATGTCTACGAGCAGTACTTC.